This entry lists 5 T cell receptor beta chains sequenced from one sample in a study of T cells in Graves' hyperthyroidism and ophthalmopathy. Regions amplified from RNA transcripts were the TCR beta CDR3 regions. The HTBI set primed first-round TCR CDR3 RT-PCR. MiXCR, applied by TCRdb to the multiplex PCR reads, yields one record per CDR3 protein. The table shows approximately 510,000 distinct CDR3 sequences, with about 45% occurring only once. The material sequenced was peripheral blood or thyroid tissue (not recorded which). These receptors originate from an adult woman with Graves' disease, either hyperthyroidism or ophthalmopathy (not recorded which).

As for this clonotype: This CDR3 is missing its conserved last phenylalanine or tryptophan, likely due to a read error. It is unclear where the CDR3 begins or ends on the DNA, so no DNA is shown, and the CDR3 is as TCRdb lists it. The rearrangement joins TRBV20-1 to TRBJ2-5; the table calls TRBD2, which could not be checked here. The CDR3 length equals 8 residues, ends included. In germline, CDR1 is DFQATT, CDR2 SNEGSKA (reference sequence). CDR3 protein: CSARGPTS.

As regards this clonotype: One junction end does not reproduce the germline sequence, and a read error may be involved. The chain combines TRBV15 with TRBJ1-2; D gene unclear. Per the germline V gene, CDR1 is LNHNV and CDR2 is YYDKDF (reference sequence). This CDR3 has 14 amino acids. This CDR3 is CASSLTKKGYGYTF. The CDR3 DNA follows: TGTGCCAGCAGCCTAACGAAAAAAGGGTACGGCTACACCTTC. The whole variable domain, filled in from reference TRBV15 and TRBJ1-2, reads DAMVIQNPRYQVTQFGKPVTLSCSQTLNHNVMYWYQQKSSQAPKLLFHYYDKDFNNEADTPDNFQSRRPNTSFCFLDIRSPGLGDTAMYLCASSLTKKGYGYTFGSGTRLTVV.

This clonotype was seen repeatedly, ten times or more. The CDR3 loop is CASSSDGTEAFF. DNA for the CDR3: TGTGCCAGCAGCTCGGACGGCACTGAAGCTTTCTTT. The rearrangement links TRBV7-3 to TRBJ1-1; the D is unclear. Germline CDR1 SGHTA, CDR2 FQGTGA. V was clipped by 4 bases and J by 4 bases, with 7 bases between them. There are 12 residues in the CDR3.

Notes on this clonotype: At one end the junction does not follow the germline gene, possibly because of a read error. The chain is built from TRBV15 and TRBJ1-1; 7 bases match TRBD1. The germline CDR1 and CDR2 sequences are LNHNV and YYDKDF (reference sequence). The CDR3 covers 15 residues. CDR3 amino acids: CATSREGQLNTEAFF. In DNA, the CDR3 is TGTGCCACCAGCAGAGAGGGACAGCTGAATACTGAAGCTTTCTTT.

The chain is built from TRBV2 and TRBJ2-2; TRBD2 is a possible D gene (5 bases). The germline gives CDR1 SNHLY, CDR2 FYNNEI. CDR3 length equals 14 residues. Trimming took off 4 bases at V and 2 bases at J, with 8 bases between the two ends. The CDR3 protein is CASSVRTNTGELFF. As DNA, the CDR3 is TGTGCCAGCAGTGTTCGGACTAACACCGGGGAGCTGTTTTTT.